This TCR beta chain was recovered during a study of blood T cell repertoires in COVID-19. In the study overall: Material from acute and convalescent COVID-19 was sourced from the United States, Italy and Spain. PBMCs, B-cell-depleted T cells, or T cells were the source of the cDNA or gDNA that made up the material.

How the authors handled the data: Reference gene primer amplification in the assay estimated nucleated cell counts. Generated by immunoSEQ multiplex PCR, the TCRdb table keeps only in-frame clones and is missing some. The V and J calls and clone size come from that table; D and trimming were worked out from the DNA. The table records under 60,000 clones, 80% to 85% of them present only once. The CDR3 has 15 amino acids. V dropped 4 bases and J dropped 10; count of bases not matched to a gene: 9. Per germline, CDR1 MNHEY and CDR2 SVGAGI. The source is a man younger than 45 with COVID-19, enrolled during active disease. The chain links TRBV6-5 to TRBJ2-3, with 12 bases identical to TRBD2. The specimen was peripheral blood. The CDR3 coding sequence is TGTGCCAGCAGTTCCTCTAGCGGGAGGGCCTCTTCGCAGTATTTT. This codes for CASSSSSGRASSQYF.